One sample yielded the 2 T cell receptor beta chains listed below, sequenced in a study of long-term antiretroviral therapy in people with HIV. This was the immunoSEQ v3.0 assay at survey level. The assay was immunoSEQ multiplex PCR, and TCRdb's table has in-frame clones only and misses some. The table has around 14,000 clones, about 80% seen once; the top ten hold roughly a fifth. The sample here was unsorted PBMCs, taken 1.3 years before starting antiretroviral therapy. These receptor sequences come from a man aged 35 to 55 with HIV.

The CDR3 nucleotides are TGTGCCAGTAGTCGACAGGGACGGGGGAACACTGAAGCTTTCTTT. Translating gives CASSRQGRGNTEAFF. The chain links TRBV19 to TRBJ1-1, with 7 bases identical to TRBD1. CDR1 is LNHDA, CDR2 SQIVND, per germline (reference sequence). V was pared by 5 bases and J by 1 base, with 7 bases of the junction left unmatched. The CDR3 has 15 residues.

The chain carries TRBV5-4 and TRBJ1-2, with 7 bases that match TRBD1. Germline lookup yields CDR1 SGHNT and CDR2 YYREEE (reference sequence). There are 15 residues in the CDR3. V lost 4 bases to trimming and J lost 5 bases; unmatched junction nucleotides: 11. Here the CDR3 DNA reads TGTGCCAGCAGCCCAGACGGGACAGACCCATATGGCTACACCTTC. Residues: CASSPDGTDPYGYTF.